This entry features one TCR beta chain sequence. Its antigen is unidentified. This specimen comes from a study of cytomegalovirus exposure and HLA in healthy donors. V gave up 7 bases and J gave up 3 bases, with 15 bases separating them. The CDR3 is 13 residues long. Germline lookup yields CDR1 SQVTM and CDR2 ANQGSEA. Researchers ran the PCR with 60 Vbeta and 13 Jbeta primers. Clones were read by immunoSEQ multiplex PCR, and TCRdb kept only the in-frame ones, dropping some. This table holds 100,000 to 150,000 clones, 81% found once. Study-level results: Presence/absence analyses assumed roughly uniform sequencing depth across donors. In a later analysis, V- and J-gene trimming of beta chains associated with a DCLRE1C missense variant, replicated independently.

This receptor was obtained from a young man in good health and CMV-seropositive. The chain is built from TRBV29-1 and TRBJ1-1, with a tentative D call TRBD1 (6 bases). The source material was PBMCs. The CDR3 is CSGRGGVYTEAFF. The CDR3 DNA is TGCAGCGGCAGAGGGGGAGTTTACACTGAAGCTTTCTTT.